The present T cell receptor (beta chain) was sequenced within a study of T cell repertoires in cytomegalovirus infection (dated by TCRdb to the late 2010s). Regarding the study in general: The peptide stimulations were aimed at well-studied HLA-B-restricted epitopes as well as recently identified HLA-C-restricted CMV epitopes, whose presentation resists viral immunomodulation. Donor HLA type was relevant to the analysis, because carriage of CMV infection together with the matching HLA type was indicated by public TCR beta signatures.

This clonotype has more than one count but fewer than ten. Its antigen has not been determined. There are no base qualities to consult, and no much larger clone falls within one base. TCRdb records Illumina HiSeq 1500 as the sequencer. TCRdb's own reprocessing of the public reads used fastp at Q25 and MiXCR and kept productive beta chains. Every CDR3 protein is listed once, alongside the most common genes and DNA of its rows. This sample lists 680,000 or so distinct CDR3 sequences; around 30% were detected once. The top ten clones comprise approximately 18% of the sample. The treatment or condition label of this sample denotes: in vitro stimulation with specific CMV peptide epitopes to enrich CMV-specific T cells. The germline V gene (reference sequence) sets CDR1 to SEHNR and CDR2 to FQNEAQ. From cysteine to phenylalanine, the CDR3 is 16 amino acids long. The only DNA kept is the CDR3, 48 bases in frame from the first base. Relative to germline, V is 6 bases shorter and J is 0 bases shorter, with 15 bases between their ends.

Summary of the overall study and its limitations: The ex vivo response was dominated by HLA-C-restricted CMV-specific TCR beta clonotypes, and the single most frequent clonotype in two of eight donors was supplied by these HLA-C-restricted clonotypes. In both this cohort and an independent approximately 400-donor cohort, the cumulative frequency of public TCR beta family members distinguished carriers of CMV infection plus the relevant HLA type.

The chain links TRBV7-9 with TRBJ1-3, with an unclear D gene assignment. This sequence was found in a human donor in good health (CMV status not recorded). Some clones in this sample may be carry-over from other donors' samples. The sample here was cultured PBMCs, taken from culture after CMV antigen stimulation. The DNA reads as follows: TGTGCCAGCAGTCTGTGGGTGGGCGACTCTGGAAACACCATATATTTT. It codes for CASSLWVGDSGNTIYF.